This TCR beta chain originates from a study of tumor and adjacent non-tumor tissue in lung cancer. Overall study: Patients comprised about eleven adenocarcinoma, a couple of squamous cell carcinoma and 1 small cell lung cancer.

Germline loops: CDR1 MDHEN, CDR2 SYDVKM. The ends were cut back, 3 bases at V and 4 bases at J, with 19 bases in the middle. This CDR3 is built from 17 residues. This clonotype was seen more than once but under ten times. The library came from three nested PCR rounds adapted from ARM-PCR protocols. MiXCR, run by TCRdb on the multiplex PCR reads, gives a single entry per CDR3 protein. Here the sample spans around 86,000 distinct CDR3 sequences, 72% being singletons. This sample's RNA came from whole unsorted tissue. Chemotherapy-naive patients with new lung cancer underwent thoracic surgery in China, August–late 2014.

This chain links TRBV28 with TRBJ1-5; no definite D call. This TCR was recovered from a woman aged 40 to 50 with non-small cell lung cancer. Material: lung tumor tissue. In nucleotides, the CDR3 is TGTGCCAGCAGTTTTACGGCTGGCCCCACGGCAAATCAGCCCCAGCATTTT. Translated, it gives CASSFTAGPTANQPQHF.